This TCR beta chain was documented in a study of Ad26.COV2.S vaccination and SARS-CoV-2 variants (dated by TCRdb to 2020 to 2023). Regarding the study in general: Donors in the vaccine arm were drawn from COV1001, a multicentre, randomized, double-blind, placebo-controlled phase I-IIa trial testing Ad26.COV2.S in healthy adults. Ad26.COV2.S was administered intramuscularly at 5 x 10^10 or 1 x 10^11 viral particles, either as a single shot or as two shots given 56 days apart. Sequencing of the TCRbeta repertoire served to evaluate the specificity and breadth of SARS-CoV-2-reactive T cell receptors following Ad26.COV2.S vaccination. A total of approximately 32 samples were included in the TCR-sequenced set, comprising some 20 Ad26.COV2.S vaccine recipients, 5 placebo recipients and 8 SARS-CoV-2 convalescent individuals. Trial participants were randomized into five groups of five, in which low-dose or high-dose Ad26.COV2.S was given once or twice, or placebo was given on both occasions. Throughout the experiments and outcome assessment, investigators stayed blinded to trial group allocation.

V is reduced by 7 bases and J by 5 bases, leaving a spacing of 14 bases between them. Spanning cysteine to phenylalanine, the CDR3 consists of 13 amino acids. Only the CDR3 region is kept as DNA, spanning 39 bases read in frame from base 1. Notes on this clone: It has no known antigen specificity. Base-call qualities are not available, and no considerably larger clone is one nucleotide away.

The immunoSEQ Assay was the method used to sequence TCRbeta CDR3 regions. After extraction, genomic DNA underwent amplification by bias-controlled multiplex PCR, followed by high-throughput sequencing. In the paper's pipeline: Collapsing and filtering of sequences were performed to quantify the absolute abundance of each unique TCRbeta CDR3 region. T cell fraction was estimated by normalizing TCRbeta template counts to usable DNA, which was measured by amplifying reference genes present in all nucleated cells. Repertoire TCRs were annotated as SARS-CoV-2-specific by exact matching of V gene, CDR3 amino acid sequence and J gene to a known reactive TCR set. The reference SARS-CoV-2 TCR set was derived from MIRA and filtered for enrichment in COVID-19-positive ImmuneCODE repertoires, a step that removed public or cross-reactive TCRs. Drawing on the MIRA antigens, annotated TCRs were analysed further at the level of specific ORF or position within ORF. Breadth was defined as the number of annotated unique rearrangements divided by the total number of unique productive rearrangements, and depth was defined as the summed frequency of the annotated unique rearrangements. Two-sided Wilcoxon rank-sum tests were applied when comparing TCR breadth between groups. Imported from immuneACCESS, the table was reduced by TCRdb to in-frame sequences with V and J called. These copies leave out some clones; in studies compared against another copy, an unresolved V gene accounts for under half, and the cause of the remainder is not known. Clone size and the V and J calls come from that table; the DNA yielded D and trimming. Across this sample there are about 330,000 clones, with about 90% seen only once. Around 5.5% of the sample is taken by the ten largest.

The sample's treatment or condition label, in plain terms: around 19 received Ad26.COV2.S at low or high dose, single or two shots; several received placebo; per-sample allocation not given. Repertoires of vaccine and placebo recipients were sequenced from samples taken on day 63 after the first injection. Between 29 July and 7 August 2020, Cohort 1b enrolled 25 adults aged 18-55 years at one site in Boston, USA. Ad26.COV2.S consisted of a replication-incompetent adenovirus type 26 vector by which a prefusion-stabilized SARS-CoV-2 spike protein from the original Wuhan strain was expressed. What the work shows at the level of the full study, not this receptor alone: The authors noted that the TCR breadth and depth analyses may have underestimated total T cell responses. Substantial breadth of spike-specific CD8+ and CD4+ T cell responses was reported after vaccination. Comparing responses between vaccine doses or regimens was not something the study was powered to do. Comparable non-spike TCR breadth was observed between vaccine and placebo recipients, consistent with only spike being contained in the vaccine. Higher spike-specific TCR breadth was observed in Ad26.COV2.S recipients than in placebo recipients (P = 0.0014).

The sample in question was peripheral blood, obtained in a trial of Ad26.COV2.S vaccine versus placebo. The chain is assembled from TRBV12-3 or TRBV12-4 and TRBJ2-5; the D gene remains uncertain. The sequence came from a person between 18 and 59 years old who received the Ad26.COV2.S COVID-19 vaccine or a placebo. CDR3 region: CASTVNQLETQYF. The nucleotide sequence reads TGTGCCAGCACGGTAAATCAGTTGGAGACCCAGTACTTC.